This T cell receptor beta chain was documented in a study of T cells in tuberculosis. With 0 bases removed from V and 6 bases from J, the gap between germline ends came to 14 bases. The germline CDR1 and CDR2 sequences are GTSNPN and SVGIG (reference sequence). The CDR3 has 14 amino acids. The repertoire was sequenced with immunoSEQ multiplex PCR; TCRdb's copy has only in-frame clones and lacks some. The table lists about 35,000 clones, roughly 93% of them singletons. The clonotype comes from a donor aged 10-29 years with latent tuberculosis or without tuberculosis infection. The chain couples TRBV30 to TRBJ1-2, with D tentatively TRBD1 (6 bases). The sequenced material came from PBMCs. CDR3 in DNA: TGTGCCTGGAGTGTAGCAGGGGCGGTGGATGGCTACACCTTC. It encodes CAWSVAGAVDGYTF.